This T cell receptor beta chain was recovered during a study of T cells in Graves' hyperthyroidism and ophthalmopathy. Study conclusions and caveats: Most thyroid clonotypes expanded above 0.001 appeared in blood too.

Amplified TCR beta CDR3 regions came from RNA transcripts. The HTBI set primed first-round TCR CDR3 RT-PCR. TCRdb reanalysed the multiplex PCR reads using MiXCR and keeps one entry per CDR3 protein. The table has hundreds of thousands of distinct CDR3 sequences, about 14% seen once. This clonotype was picked up a small number of times. Its antigen is unknown. This clone may be a read error of a much larger clone one base away. CDR3 length: 13 amino acids. CDR1 is SNHLY, CDR2 FYNNEI, per germline. The sequence was collected from a woman aged 25 to 39 with Graves' hyperthyroidism that later progressed to Graves' ophthalmopathy. The rearrangement links TRBV2 to TRBJ1-1; the D is unclear. Input material: blood. The CDR3 region has the DNA TGTGCCTGCAGTGAAGCCTCTAGTCCCATAGCTTTCTTT. This translates into CACSEASSPIAFF.